One sample yielded the 26 T cell receptor beta chains listed below, sequenced in a study of cytomegalovirus exposure and HLA in healthy donors. Only in-frame clones appear in the TCRdb table, and some are missing; sequencing was by immunoSEQ multiplex PCR. The sample includes around 250,000 clones, 90% of them seen just once. Sequencing was performed on PBMCs. The origin of the receptors is a woman between 18 and 29 years old in good health and CMV-seronegative.

The CDR3 coding sequence is TGCGCCAGCAGCTTGGCTCCCCCCGGACAGGCCAACACTGAAGCTTTCTTT. Translated: CASSLAPPGQANTEAFF. The rearrangement links TRBV5-1 to TRBJ1-1, with 7 bases that match TRBD1. In germline, CDR1 is SGHRS, CDR2 YFSETQ. This CDR3 has 17 residues. Trimming at V came to 0 bases and at J to 2 bases, leaving 10 bases not matched to a gene.

This clone was observed a single time. In nucleotides, the CDR3 is TGTGCCAGCAGCCCTATCCCGGGACTAGTGGTAGTTACCCAGTACTTC. Residues: CASSPIPGLVVVTQYF. The rearrangement joins TRBV5-8 to TRBJ2-5; 8 bases match TRBD2. Trimming at V came to 4 bases and at J to 8 bases, leaving 16 bases not matched to a gene. Germline-derived CDR1 and CDR2 are SGHTS and YDEGEE. The CDR3 spans 16 residues.

The chain recombines TRBV30 with TRBJ2-3; perhaps TRBD1 as D (5 bases). Germline V lookup: CDR1 GTSNPN, CDR2 SVGIG (reference sequence). The CDR3 contains 13 residues. V gave up 0 bases and J gave up 6 bases, with 10 bases separating them. CDR3 loop: CAWSVQGLDTQYF. The CDR3 nucleotides read TGTGCCTGGAGTGTGCAGGGATTGGATACGCAGTATTTT.

This clone was detected only once. The V call is TRBV6-6, the J call TRBJ1-2; TRBD1 matches 9 bases. The CDR3 totals 14 residues. Germline V gene data show CDR1 as MNHNY and CDR2 as SVGAGI (reference sequence). The junction had 4 bases not matched to a gene; V was cut back by 6 bases and J by 2 bases. The CDR3 region is CASRSGQGNYGYTF. CDR3 in DNA: TGTGCCAGCAGATCGGGACAGGGAAACTATGGCTACACCTTC.

The chain has TRBV7-2 and TRBJ2-7, with D tentatively TRBD2 (6 bases). Trimming removed 5 bases at V and 4 bases at J, with 18 bases between. Germline CDR1 reads SGHTA; CDR2 reads FQGNSA. The CDR3 runs 15 residues. CDR3 loop: CASSPLGGVTYEQYF. The CDR3 DNA is TGTGCCAGCAGCCCCTTGGGCGGGGTTACGTACGAGCAGTACTTC.

The chain links TRBV29-1 to TRBJ1-1; D not resolved. The length of the CDR3 is 15 residues. Germline V CDR1 and CDR2: SQVTM, ANQGSEA. The germline V and J ends were trimmed by 2 bases and 7 bases, with 20 bases remaining between them. CDR3 DNA sequence: TGCAGCGTTGAAAGGCGGGAGGGCGCTATTGGTGAAGCTTTCTTT. Its translation: CSVERREGAIGEAFF.

This sequence joins TRBV7-6 and TRBJ2-1; the D is unclear. Germline lookup yields CDR1 SGHVS and CDR2 FNYEAQ. The CDR3 loop spans 16 amino acids. V lost 0 bases and J lost 0, with 9 bases in between. The CDR3 region is CASSLAHRSSYNEQFF. CDR3 in DNA: TGTGCCAGCAGCTTAGCCCACAGAAGCTCCTACAATGAGCAGTTCTTC.

The rearrangement links TRBV19 to TRBJ2-4; the D gene is possibly TRBD1 (6 bases). The length of the CDR3 is 17 residues. The ends were cut back, 3 bases at V and 7 bases at J, with 22 bases in the middle. The germline CDR1 and CDR2 sequences are LNHDA and SQIVND (reference sequence). The CDR3, as DNA: TGTGCCAGTAGTATTTCCAGGGGCCAATTTGGAGATAACATTCAGTACTTC. Amino acids: CASSISRGQFGDNIQYF.

The chain combines TRBV2 with TRBJ2-7; D is perhaps TRBD1 (5 bases). The ends were cut back, 0 bases at V and 5 bases at J, with 8 bases in the middle. The germline V gene has CDR1 SNHLY and CDR2 FYNNEI. The CDR3 sequence is 13 residues long. The CDR3 loop is CASSEARTNEQYV. The CDR3 DNA sequence: TGTGCCAGCAGTGAAGCAAGGACAAACGAGCAGTACGTC.

This clone was recorded once. This chain connects TRBV6-6 to TRBJ2-7; D is perhaps TRBD1 (5 bases). Trimming pared 6 bases from V and 2 bases from J, leaving 11 bases between. Germline V gives CDR1 MNHNY, CDR2 SVGAGI (reference sequence). This CDR3 is 13 amino acids long. This chain's CDR3 is CASRYDSTYEQYV. The CDR3, as DNA: TGTGCCAGCAGATATGACAGTACCTACGAGCAGTACGTC.

The V and J genes are TRBV6-8 and TRBJ2-7; 12 nucleotides align to TRBD2. V trimming: 0 bases; J trimming: 5 bases; junction bases outside the gene matches: 14. Germline V gene data show CDR1 as MNHGY and CDR2 as SAAAGT. CDR3 length: 19 amino acids. The CDR3 spells CASSYSRITLAGGRDEQYV. CDR3 nucleotides: TGTGCCAGCAGTTACTCGAGAATCACGCTAGCGGGGGGGCGTGACGAGCAGTACGTC.

The rearrangement links TRBV9 to TRBJ2-2; 7 bases match TRBD1. Germline CDR1 is SGDLS and CDR2 is YYNGEE. This CDR3 is 17 amino acids long. Germline trimming cut 4 bases from V and 0 bases from J; bases unmatched to any gene: 9. CDR3 region: CASSPQPTGTNTGELFF. The DNA of the CDR3 is TGTGCCAGCAGCCCCCAGCCGACAGGGACGAACACCGGGGAGCTGTTTTTT.

The CDR3 coding sequence is TGTGCCAGCAGCTTGGTCGGGCTAGCGGACAATGAGCAGTTCTTC. It specifies CASSLVGLADNEQFF. This sequence joins TRBV5-4 and TRBJ2-1, with 7 bases matching TRBD2. CDR3 length equals 15 residues. V lost 0 bases and J lost 5; bases outside the gene matches: 5. CDR1 is SGHNT, CDR2 YYREEE, per germline (reference sequence).

V usage is TRBV10-3 and J usage is TRBJ1-1, with TRBD1 matching 10 bases. This CDR3 comprises 15 residues. The trim removed 3 bases at V and 2 bases at J, leaving 3 bases unmatched. Germline CDR1 and CDR2: ENHRY and SYGVKD. In DNA, the CDR3 is TGTGCCATCAGTGAAGGGGACAGGGGCAACACTGAAGCTTTCTTT. Translation gives CAISEGDRGNTEAFF.

The chain uses TRBV19 and TRBJ2-3; 7 bases match TRBD1. CDR3 size: 15 residues. The germline CDR1 and CDR2 sequences are LNHDA and SQIVND (reference sequence). Trimming cost V 2 bases and J 0 bases; bases outside gene matches: 2. CDR3 DNA sequence: TGTGCCAGTAGTATAAAGGGACAGAGCACAGATACGCAGTATTTT. Its translation: CASSIKGQSTDTQYF.

The chain is built from TRBV6-5 and TRBJ2-3, with D tentatively TRBD2 (5 bases). V shed 8 bases and J shed 7 bases, with 10 bases lying between them. The germline gives CDR1 MNHEY, CDR2 SVGAGI. The CDR3 is made up of 11 amino acids. This CDR3 reads CASSPGYTQYF. CDR3 nucleotides: TGTGCCAGCTCCCCGGGATATACGCAGTATTTT.

This clone has only one observation. The chain recombines TRBV6-1 with TRBJ1-3; TRBD1 aligns across 9 bases. In germline, CDR1 is MNHNS, CDR2 SASEGT. This CDR3 region has 14 residues. Trimming removed 8 bases from V and 2 bases from J; junction bases left unmatched: 4. Written as DNA, the CDR3 is TGTGCCAGCCCGACAGGGGGAGCTGGAAACACCATATATTTT. Its protein is CASPTGGAGNTIYF.

The rearrangement links TRBV6-5 to TRBJ1-6, with D perhaps TRBD1 (6 bases). Germline assignment: CDR1 MNHEY and CDR2 SVGAGI. The V gene lost 3 bases and the J gene lost 10 bases, with 16 bases spanning the gap. CDR3 length: 15 residues. The CDR3 sequence: CASSYYREGGSPLHF. CDR3 sequence (DNA): TGTGCCAGCAGTTATTACAGGGAGGGAGGGTCACCCCTCCACTTT.

The chain combines TRBV4-1 with TRBJ2-1, with D possibly TRBD1 on 5 matching bases. Germline V CDR1 and CDR2: MGHRA, YSYEKL. The CDR3 totals 11 residues. The V gene lost 6 bases and the J gene lost 5 bases, with 5 bases spanning the gap. In nucleotides, the CDR3 is TGCGCCAGCAGGACAGACAATGAGCAGTTCTTC. Protein product: CASRTDNEQFF.

On this clone itself: The junction departs from germline at one end; a sequencing error may be responsible. The gene calls are TRBV4-1 and TRBJ2-7, with 8 bases aligning to TRBD2. CDR1 and CDR2 (germline): MGHRA, YSYEKL. This CDR3 is 14 amino acids long. The CDR3 loop is CASRISGGSDEQYF. CDR3 nucleotides: TGCGCCAGCAGGATCAGCGGGGGCTCCGACGAGCAGTACTTC.

The chain joins TRBV4-1 to TRBJ2-7; 7 bases are shared with TRBD1. The CDR3 contains 15 residues. Germline CDR1 is MGHRA and CDR2 is YSYEKL. V dropped 5 bases and J dropped 2; count of bases not matched to a gene: 9. CDR3 coding DNA: TGCGCCAGCAGCAGAGCGTGGGACAGAACCTACGAGCAGTACTTC. The encoded protein is CASSRAWDRTYEQYF.

The chain joins TRBV28 to TRBJ2-2; TRBD1 agrees at 7 bases. Per the germline V gene, CDR1 is MDHEN and CDR2 is SYDVKM. The CDR3 covers 17 residues. With V trimmed by 5 bases and J by 1 base, 10 bases remained unmatched. The chain's CDR3 is CASSLYYRGMNTGELFF. CDR3 DNA: TGTGCCAGCAGTCTTTATTACAGGGGAATGAACACCGGGGAGCTGTTTTTT.

The chain couples TRBV15 to TRBJ2-7; no firm D call. CDR3 length equals 14 residues. Between the trimmed V and J ends, which lost 0 bases and 2 bases, there was a span of 8 bases. CDR1 is LNHNV and CDR2 is YYDKDF in the germline V gene (reference sequence). The CDR3 region has the DNA TGTGCCACCAGCAGAGAACAGAAAACCTACGAGCAGTACGTC. Protein product: CATSREQKTYEQYV.

The chain recombines TRBV30 with TRBJ1-2; D is perhaps TRBD1 (6 bases). V shed 0 bases and J shed 2 bases, with 10 bases lying between them. Looked up from germline, CDR1 is GTSNPN and CDR2 is SVGIG (reference sequence). This CDR3 is built from 14 residues. The CDR3 loop reads CAWSVQGWNYGYTF. The CDR3, as DNA: TGTGCCTGGAGTGTACAGGGTTGGAACTATGGCTACACCTTC.

This chain connects TRBV27 to TRBJ2-7, with 8 positions matching TRBD2. J gave up 0 bases and V 0 bases, and 7 bases lay outside the gene matches. CDR3 size: 17 residues. Germline values: CDR1 MNHEY, CDR2 SMNVEV (reference sequence). CDR3 loop: CASSLSGLAGGSYEQYV. As DNA, the CDR3 is TGTGCCAGCAGTTTATCGGGGCTGGCGGGGGGCTCCTACGAGCAGTACGTC.

The V and J genes are TRBV25-1 and TRBJ1-1; TRBD1 matches 8 bases. V was clipped by 3 bases and J by 5 bases; unmatched bases: 14. The CDR3 length is 17 residues. In germline, CDR1 is MGHDK, CDR2 SYGVNS. The CDR3 DNA reads TGTGCCAGCAGTGAGATCGGACAGGGCTTATTTGGAACTGAAGCTTTCTTT. Translation gives CASSEIGQGLFGTEAFF.